Presented here are 31 T cell receptor beta chains from one specimen sequenced in a study of T cell responses to AZD1222 COVID-19 vaccine. TCRdb keeps only in-frame clones here, not all; method: immunoSEQ multiplex PCR. The sample records 64,000 or so clones, about 83% being singletons. This specimen consisted of peripheral blood, obtained on day 0 of AZD1222 vaccination. The receptors shown here come from an adult in good health.

This clone has a handful of counts. This chain uses TRBV3-1 (or the pseudogene TRBV3-2) with TRBJ2-1; 9 nucleotides agree with TRBD2. The CDR3 loop spans 16 amino acids. The germline V gene has CDR1 LGHDT and CDR2 YNNKEL (reference sequence). Losses at the gene ends were 1 base for V and 4 bases for J; bases not matched to a gene: 5. The chain's CDR3 is CASSQVITSGYNEQFF. The CDR3, as DNA: TGTGCCAGCAGCCAAGTCATCACTAGCGGGTACAATGAGCAGTTCTTC.

The V call is TRBV5-6, the J call TRBJ1-5; 7 positions agree with TRBD1. Germline-derived CDR1 and CDR2 are SGHDT and YYEEEE. This CDR3 is built from 16 residues. Trimming at V came to 4 bases and at J to 2 bases, leaving 9 bases not matched to a gene. CDR3 protein: CASSLGAGGGNQPQHF. In DNA form, the CDR3 reads TGTGCCAGCAGCCTTGGCGCAGGGGGTGGCAATCAGCCCCAGCATTTT.

The rearrangement uses TRBV5-6 and TRBJ2-3; D may match TRBD1 or TRBD2 (6 bases each). The germline V gene has CDR1 SGHDT and CDR2 YYEEEE. Trimming cost V 7 bases and J 5 bases, with 17 bases left between them. The CDR3 has 14 residues. The CDR3 loop is CASSYGGSGDTQYF. In DNA form, the CDR3 reads TGTGCCAGCTCTTACGGGGGCAGTGGAGATACGCAGTATTTT.

The J gene is TRBJ1-1, the V gene TRBV19; D not resolved. Trimming pared 3 bases from V and 3 bases from J, leaving 5 bases between. There are 12 residues in the CDR3. Germline CDR1 is LNHDA and CDR2 is SQIVND (reference sequence). The CDR3 DNA follows: TGTGCCAGTAGTATTCGGGACACTGAAGCTTTCTTT. Amino acid sequence: CASSIRDTEAFF.

Only a few counts were recorded for this clone. CDR3 DNA: TGTGCCAGCAAGGGATCAGGGTCCCCCCTAGGGGAGCAGTTCTTC. Translation gives CASKGSGSPLGEQFF. The chain employs TRBV2 and TRBJ2-1, with D perhaps matching TRBD1 (5 bases). V was clipped by 7 bases and J by 10 bases, with 23 bases between them. This CDR3 has 15 residues. Germline CDR1 SNHLY, CDR2 FYNNEI.

V usage is TRBV2 and J usage is TRBJ1-5, with a weak D call TRBD1 (5 bases). V shed 1 base and J shed 0 bases, with 7 bases lying between them. This CDR3 is built from 15 residues. From germline, CDR1 is SNHLY and CDR2 FYNNEI. The DNA of the CDR3 is TGTGCCAGCAGTGAAGGGGGGAATAGCAATCAGCCCCAGCATTTT. Its protein product is CASSEGGNSNQPQHF.

This clone was observed a single time. The chain combines TRBV6-1 with TRBJ2-5, with D perhaps matching TRBD1 (6 bases). V lost 3 bases and J 2 bases, leaving 16 bases between the germline ends. CDR1 MNHNS and CDR2 SASEGT come from the germline V gene. CDR3 length: 16 residues. The CDR3 sequence is CASSDPRTRGQETQYF. CDR3 bases: TGTGCCAGCAGTGATCCCCGGACCAGGGGTCAAGAGACCCAGTACTTC.

The rearrangement uses TRBV5-1 and TRBJ2-5; the match to TRBD2 covers 11 bases. Germline assignment: CDR1 SGHRS and CDR2 YFSETQ. V dropped 0 bases and J dropped 7; count of bases not matched to a gene: 14. CDR3 length: 18 amino acids. The CDR3 DNA follows: TGCGCCAGCAGCTTGGTGAATAGCGGGGGGGCCACCCAGGGGACCCAGTACTTC. This translates into CASSLVNSGGATQGTQYF.

The rearrangement joins TRBV25-1 to TRBJ2-3, with D possibly being TRBD2 (5 bases). This CDR3 comprises 13 residues. CDR1 is MGHDK and CDR2 is SYGVNS in the germline V gene. Deletions cut 10 bases from V and 0 bases from J, with 11 bases between. Written as DNA, the CDR3 is TGTGCCACCTGTCTAGCTAGCACAGATACGCAGTATTTT. It translates to CATCLASTDTQYF.

The rearrangement links TRBV27 to TRBJ2-3, with D hard to call. Germline lookup yields CDR1 MNHEY and CDR2 SMNVEV (reference sequence). The CDR3 has 14 residues. V was trimmed by 6 bases and J by 1 base, leaving 11 bases between them. The CDR3 sequence is CASSPSGGTDTQYF. In DNA form, the CDR3 reads TGTGCCAGCAGCCCCTCCGGAGGCACAGATACGCAGTATTTT.

V and J are TRBV6-5 and TRBJ2-2; D uncertain. CDR3 size: 12 residues. V lost 6 bases, J lost 6 bases, and 8 bases lay in between. Per the germline V gene, CDR1 is MNHEY and CDR2 is SVGAGI. In DNA, the CDR3 is TGTGCCAGCAGGCTTTTGGCCGGGGAGCTGTTTTTT. Translation: CASRLLAGELFF.

The rearrangement joins TRBV23-1 to TRBJ2-7; D not resolved. TRBV23-1 is classed as an ORF, of uncertain function. The CDR3 totals 14 residues. Trimming removed 2 bases from V and 3 bases from J, with 11 bases in between. CDR3 sequence: CASSQAEHSYEQYF. CDR3 DNA sequence: TGCGCCAGCAGTCAAGCAGAACATAGCTACGAGCAGTACTTC.

The chain couples TRBV4-2 to TRBJ2-7, with D unclear. Trimming left V 4 bases short and J 2 bases short, with 9 bases between. Germline CDR1 LGHNA, CDR2 YNFKEQ. This CDR3 has 13 amino acids. CDR3 sequence: CASSPRRPYEQYF. Written as DNA, the CDR3 is TGTGCCAGCAGCCCTAGGCGACCCTACGAGCAGTACTTC.

This clone was observed a single time. For the CDR3, the DNA is TGTGCCAGCAGCTTGTTGGGAGGGGGCCTCGAGCAGTACTTC. Protein product: CASSLLGGGLEQYF. This chain uses TRBV5-8 with TRBJ2-7, with D possibly called TRBD1 or TRBD2 (7 bases each). From germline, CDR1 is SGHTS and CDR2 YDEGEE. Trimming took off 1 base at V and 6 bases at J, with 14 bases between the two ends. This CDR3 is 14 amino acids long.

The chain carries TRBV29-1 and TRBJ2-5; D not certain. V lost 6 bases to trimming and J lost 3 bases, with 11 bases between them. The germline V gene has CDR1 SQVTM and CDR2 ANQGSEA. The CDR3 runs 12 residues. The chain's CDR3 is CSVFRVEETQYF. CDR3 in DNA: TGCAGCGTGTTTAGGGTTGAAGAGACCCAGTACTTC. Combining the CDR3 with reference TRBV29-1 and TRBJ2-5 gives the whole variable domain SAVISQKPSRDICQRGTSLTIQCQVDSQVTMMFWYRQQPGQSLTLIATANQGSEATYESGFVIDKFPISRPNLTFSTLTVSNMSPEDSSIYLCSVFRVEETQYFGPGTRLLVL.

This clone was detected once. The rearrangement joins TRBV28 to TRBJ1-1, with 7 positions matching TRBD1. Germline assignment: CDR1 MDHEN and CDR2 SYDVKM. V gave up 4 bases and J gave up 6 bases; unmatched junction bases: 8. The CDR3 totals 14 residues. The CDR3 loop is CASSSSGGSAEAFF. CDR3 nucleotides: TGTGCCAGCAGTTCCTCAGGGGGTAGTGCTGAAGCTTTCTTT.

The chain carries TRBV11-3 and TRBJ2-2, with D possibly called TRBD1 or TRBD2 (6 bases each). Trimming left V 5 bases short and J 6 bases short, with 22 bases between. Germline V CDR1 and CDR2: SGHNT, YENEEA. The CDR3 runs to 17 residues. The CDR3 spells CASSTDGGQIRAGELFF. The CDR3, as DNA: TGTGCCAGCAGCACGGACGGGGGCCAGATAAGGGCCGGGGAGCTGTTTTTT.

The chain is built from TRBV30 and TRBJ2-2; either TRBD1 or TRBD2 may fit D (5 bases each). The CDR3 is made up of 13 amino acids. The V gene lost 0 bases and the J gene lost 5 bases, with 7 bases spanning the gap. From germline, CDR1 is GTSNPN and CDR2 SVGIG (reference sequence). For the CDR3, the DNA is TGTGCCTGGAGTGTATGGGGGACCGGGGAGCTGTTTTTT. Its protein is CAWSVWGTGELFF.

The CDR3 DNA is TGTGCCAGCTTTGGGATTGCTGGGGCCAACGTCCTGACTTTC. It specifies CASFGIAGANVLTF. This rearrangement joins TRBV2 to TRBJ2-6, with no clear D. V lost 8 bases and J lost 2, with 10 bases in between. Germline CDR1 is SNHLY and CDR2 is FYNNEI. There are 14 residues in the CDR3.

The gene calls are TRBV5-1 and TRBJ2-2; D not certain. V shed 0 bases and J shed 1 base, with 4 bases lying between them. From germline, CDR1 is SGHRS and CDR2 YFSETQ. The CDR3 has 14 residues. CDR3 nucleotide sequence: TGCGCCAGCAGCTTGGTACAGAACACCGGGGAGCTGTTTTTT. This translates into CASSLVQNTGELFF.

This chain connects TRBV4-3 to TRBJ2-2; D may be TRBD1 or TRBD2 (5 bases each). V was trimmed by 1 base and J by 9 bases, leaving 9 bases between them. Germline CDR1 LGHNA, CDR2 YSLEER. The CDR3 is made up of 13 amino acids. DNA of the CDR3: TGCGCCAGCAGCCAAGCGGGACGTAGGGAGCTGTTTTTT. Translating gives CASSQAGRRELFF.

The chain couples TRBV6-1 to TRBJ2-7; the D is unclear. The CDR3 contains 15 residues. V was cut by 2 bases and J by 3 bases, with 14 bases left in between. CDR1 and CDR2 from the germline V gene are MNHNS and SASEGT. CDR3 DNA: TGTGCCAGCAGTGAACGGGCAGCCGGCAGCTACGAGCAGTACTTC. It translates to CASSERAAGSYEQYF.

The chain links TRBV2 to TRBJ2-3; D uncertain. The CDR3 sequence is 13 residues long. Deletions cut 1 base from V and 0 bases from J, with 2 bases between. The germline V gene encodes CDR1 SNHLY and CDR2 FYNNEI. The chain's CDR3 is CASSEVSTDTQYF. Written as DNA, the CDR3 is TGTGCCAGCAGTGAAGTAAGCACAGATACGCAGTATTTT.

The sample holds one count of this clone. The gene calls are TRBV27 and TRBJ1-5; 12 nucleotides align to TRBD1. This CDR3 region has 22 residues. CDR1 and CDR2 from the germline V gene are MNHEY and SMNVEV (reference sequence). V was clipped by 6 bases and J by 3 bases; unmatched bases: 24. The CDR3 sequence is CASSINPPGQGARRGPNQPQHF. The CDR3 nucleotides are TGTGCCAGCAGCATTAACCCTCCGGGACAGGGGGCCCGAAGGGGCCCCAATCAGCCCCAGCATTTT.

The chain uses TRBV5-1 and TRBJ1-1; unclear D gene. The CDR3 loop spans 12 amino acids. Trimming removed 8 bases from V and 4 bases from J, with 12 bases in between. CDR1 is SGHRS and CDR2 is YFSETQ in the germline V gene. This chain's CDR3 is CASKSEGTEAFF. The CDR3 region has the DNA TGCGCCAGTAAGTCGGAGGGCACTGAAGCTTTCTTT.

The J gene is TRBJ2-7, the V gene TRBV12-3 or TRBV12-4; D is uncertain. This CDR3 is built from 12 residues. Trimming removed 5 bases from V and 0 bases from J, with 5 bases in between. As DNA, the CDR3 is TGTGCCAGCAGTGGGGACTCCTACGAGCAGTACTTC. This sequence encodes CASSGDSYEQYF.

In this sample, this clone turned up once. CDR3 nucleotide sequence: TGTGCCAGCAGCCCGCGGGCCAGGGGGCAAGAAAAACTGTTTTTT. Amino acids: CASSPRARGQEKLFF. The V and J genes are TRBV5-8 and TRBJ1-4; TRBD1 aligns across 8 bases. Per the germline V gene, CDR1 is SGHTS and CDR2 is YDEGEE. V was clipped by 4 bases and J by 8 bases; unmatched bases: 10. The CDR3 has 15 amino acids.

This chain uses TRBV11-2 with TRBJ2-7, with 7 bases that match TRBD2. Germline trimming cut 5 bases from V and 2 bases from J; bases unmatched to any gene: 3. Looked up from germline, CDR1 is SGHAT and CDR2 is FQNNGV. CDR3 size: 13 residues. The CDR3 region is CASSLGLAYEQYF. CDR3 in DNA: TGTGCCAGCAGCCTCGGACTAGCCTACGAGCAGTACTTC.

The V and J genes are TRBV5-6 and TRBJ2-1, with 10 bases matching TRBD2. Germline CDR1 reads SGHDT; CDR2 reads YYEEEE. CDR3 length equals 17 residues. V trimming: 1 base; J trimming: 2 bases; junction bases outside the gene matches: 6. The CDR3 spells CASSLRASGGPYNEQFF. Written as DNA, the CDR3 is TGTGCCAGCAGCTTGAGGGCTAGCGGGGGACCCTACAATGAGCAGTTCTTC.

This chain uses TRBV4-1 with TRBJ1-3; D gene unclear. The length of the CDR3 is 12 residues. Germline V lookup: CDR1 MGHRA, CDR2 YSYEKL. V was trimmed by 4 bases and J by 4 bases, leaving 5 bases between them. The CDR3 sequence is CASSPTGNTIYF. DNA for the CDR3: TGCGCCAGCAGCCCTACGGGAAACACCATATATTTT.

The chain combines TRBV7-8 with TRBJ2-7; D remains unclear. This CDR3 has 14 residues. Germline-derived CDR1 and CDR2 are SGHVS and FQNEAQ. The V end was cut by 1 base, the J end by 1 base, with 8 bases between. The CDR3 protein is CASSLVSASYEQYF. CDR3 sequence (DNA): TGTGCCAGCAGCTTAGTTTCCGCGTCCTACGAGCAGTACTTC.